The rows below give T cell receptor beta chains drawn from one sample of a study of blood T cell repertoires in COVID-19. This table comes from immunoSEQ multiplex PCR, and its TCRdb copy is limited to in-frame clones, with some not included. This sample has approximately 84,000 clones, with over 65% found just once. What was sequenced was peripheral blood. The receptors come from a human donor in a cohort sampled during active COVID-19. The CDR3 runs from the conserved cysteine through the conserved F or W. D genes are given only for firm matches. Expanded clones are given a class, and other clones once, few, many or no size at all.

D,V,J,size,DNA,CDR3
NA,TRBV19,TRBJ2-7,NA,TGTGCCAGTAGTATTCGAGCGGTGGTCTACGAGCAGTACTTC,CASSIRAVVYEQYF
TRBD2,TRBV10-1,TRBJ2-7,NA,TGCGCCAGCAGTGAGGGACTAGCGGACGCCTCCTACGAGCAGTACTTC,CASSEGLADASYEQYF
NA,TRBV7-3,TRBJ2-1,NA,TGTGCCAGCAGCCAACCCAGCGGTCCCCTCGGCAATGAGCAGTTCTTC,CASSQPSGPLGNEQFF
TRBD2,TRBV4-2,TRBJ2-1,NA,TGTGCCAGCAGCCTAAGACTAGCCAATGAGCAGTTCTTC,CASSLRLANEQFF
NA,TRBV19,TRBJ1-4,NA,TGTGCCAGTAGTATATACGGAAAACTGTTTTTT,CASSIYGKLFF
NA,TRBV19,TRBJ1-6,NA,TGTGCCAGTAGTGCTCCTGGGCAGGGAGGATCACCCCTCCACTTT,CASSAPGQGGSPLHF
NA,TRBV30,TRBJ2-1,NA,TGTGCCTGGAGTCAACAGGGACCCAATTACAATGAGCAGTTCTTC,CAWSQQGPNYNEQFF
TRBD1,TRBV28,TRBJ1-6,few,TGTGCCAGCAGTCATAGGGGCGACAGGGTGAATTCACCCCTCCACTTT,CASSHRGDRVNSPLHF
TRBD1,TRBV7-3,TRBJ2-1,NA,TGTGCCAGCAGCGCCGGGACAGAGGTTTACAATGAGCAGTTCTTC,CASSAGTEVYNEQFF
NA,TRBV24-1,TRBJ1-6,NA,TGTGCCACCAGTGATTTGCGCGGGGGGGGCGGTGATTCACCCCTCCACTTT,CATSDLRGGGGDSPLHF
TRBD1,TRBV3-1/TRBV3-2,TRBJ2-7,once,TGTGCCACCGAACCGGGACAGTCCTACGAGCAGTACTTC,CATEPGQSYEQYF
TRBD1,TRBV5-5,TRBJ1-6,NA,TGTGCCAGCAGCACCGTTCTTGGGACAGATAATTCACCCCTCCACTTT,CASSTVLGTDNSPLHF
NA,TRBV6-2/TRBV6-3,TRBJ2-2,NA,TGTGCCAGCAGTTACAGTCCCGGGACAACGAACACCGGGGAGCTGTTTTTT,CASSYSPGTTNTGELFF
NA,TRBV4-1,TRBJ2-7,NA,TGCGCCAGCAGCGCTAGTACCGAAAACGAGCAGTACTTC,CASSASTENEQYF
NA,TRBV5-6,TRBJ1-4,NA,TGTGCCAGCAGCCCCGGGACACCGGCTGAAAAACTGTTTTTT,CASSPGTPAEKLFF
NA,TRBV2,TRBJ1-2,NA,TGTGCCAGCAGGGTAGACAGTGCTAACTATGGCTACACCTTC,CASRVDSANYGYTF
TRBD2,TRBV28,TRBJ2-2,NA,TGTGCCATCCAGACTAGCGGGAGGGCCAAATCCGGGGAGCTGTTTTTT,CAIQTSGRAKSGELFF
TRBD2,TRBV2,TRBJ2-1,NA,TGTGCCAGCAGCACCACTAGCGGGAGAATCAATGAGCAGTTCTTC,CASSTTSGRINEQFF
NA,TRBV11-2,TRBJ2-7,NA,TGTGCCAGCAGCCCGAACAGACAGGACCACTGGGACTACGAGCAGTACTTC,CASSPNRQDHWDYEQYF
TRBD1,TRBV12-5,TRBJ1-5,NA,TGTGCTAGTGGTTTGGTACCACCCTTGACAGGGGGTGTCAATCAGCCCCAGCATTTT,CASGLVPPLTGGVNQPQHF
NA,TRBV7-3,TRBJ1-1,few,TGTGCCAGCAGCTCCACAGGGTACACTGAAGCTTTCTTT,CASSSTGYTEAFF
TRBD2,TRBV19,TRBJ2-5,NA,TGTGCCAGTAGTTACGGGGGGGAGACCCAGTACTTC,CASSYGGETQYF
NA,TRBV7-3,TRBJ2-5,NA,TGTGCCAGCAGCCCTAGTAGCCCACGAACCCAGTACTTC,CASSPSSPRTQYF
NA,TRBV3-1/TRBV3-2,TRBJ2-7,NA,TGTGCCAGCAGCACACGGACAATTGCCTACGAGCAGTACTTC,CASSTRTIAYEQYF
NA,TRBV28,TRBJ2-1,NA,TGTGCCAGCAGTACGTGGGACACACCTTACTACAATGAGCAGTTCTTC,CASSTWDTPYYNEQFF
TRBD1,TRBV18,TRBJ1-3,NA,TGTGCCAGCTCACCGCCAGACAGGGGGACTGGAAACACCATATATTTT,CASSPPDRGTGNTIYF
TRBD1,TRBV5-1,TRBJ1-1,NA,TGCGCCAGCAGCTTGACAGGGGCCGACACTGAAGCTTTCTTT,CASSLTGADTEAFF
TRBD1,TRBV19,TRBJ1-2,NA,TGTGCCAGTAGTATCCTTGGGACAGGGGGCGGAGGCTACACCTTC,CASSILGTGGGGYTF
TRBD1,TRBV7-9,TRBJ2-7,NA,TGTGCCAGCAGCTTAGGCGGGACAGGGGGAGAGCAGTACTTC,CASSLGGTGGEQYF
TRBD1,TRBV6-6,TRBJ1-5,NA,TGTGCCAGCAAGGACAGGGGAAGGGATCAGCCCCAGCATTTT,CASKDRGRDQPQHF
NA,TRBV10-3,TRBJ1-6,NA,TGTGCCATCAGTGAGTCAACGGGTGGTGGATCACCCCTCCACTTT,CAISESTGGGSPLHF
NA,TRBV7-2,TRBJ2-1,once,TGTGCCAGCAGCCCGGAGCGGGCCGCAAACAATGAGCAGTTCTTC,CASSPERAANNEQFF
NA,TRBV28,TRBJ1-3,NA,TGTGCCAGCAGTCCTCGACAGGCCGGCTCTGGAAACACCATATATTTT,CASSPRQAGSGNTIYF
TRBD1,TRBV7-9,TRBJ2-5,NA,TGTGCCAGCGGGTCCCGAGGGGACAGGGAAGAGACCCAGTACTTC,CASGSRGDREETQYF
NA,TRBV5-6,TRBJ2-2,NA,TGTGCCAGCAGCCCCCCCCGGTTCGGTGTCGGCGGGGAGCTGTTTTTT,CASSPPRFGVGGELFF
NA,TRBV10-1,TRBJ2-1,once,TGCGCCAGCAAAGGAGGGAACAATGAGCAGTTCTTC,CASKGGNNEQFF
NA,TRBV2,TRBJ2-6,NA,TGTGCCAGCAGTGATGGGCGGGGGCCTGGGGCCAACGTCCTGACTTTC,CASSDGRGPGANVLTF
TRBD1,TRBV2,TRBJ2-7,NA,TGTGCCAGCAGACGGGACAGGGGTGTCTACGAGCAGTACTTC,CASRRDRGVYEQYF
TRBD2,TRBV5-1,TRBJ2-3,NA,TGCGCCAGCAGCTCACTAGCGGGAGGCACAGATACGCAGTATTTT,CASSSLAGGTDTQYF
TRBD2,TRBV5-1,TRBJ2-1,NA,TGCGCCAGCAGCTTGGCCCCCGGGGTGGCGGGAGGCGATGAGCAGTTCTTC,CASSLAPGVAGGDEQFF
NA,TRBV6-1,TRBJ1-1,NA,TGTGCCAGCAGTGAAGTGAGCGCGGGAAACACTGAAGCTTTCTTT,CASSEVSAGNTEAFF
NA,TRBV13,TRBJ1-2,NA,TGTGCCAGCAGCGTGGGTCGCAGGGCCTATGGCTACACCTTC,CASSVGRRAYGYTF
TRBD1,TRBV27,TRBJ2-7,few,TGTGCCAGCAGGAGACAGGGGTCGTACGAGCAGTACTTC,CASRRQGSYEQYF
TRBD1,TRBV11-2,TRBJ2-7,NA,TGTGCCAGCAGCCGGGACAGGGGGCACGAGCAGTACTTC,CASSRDRGHEQYF
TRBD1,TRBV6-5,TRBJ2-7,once,TGTGCCAGCAGCAGGACAGGGCTCGACCACGAGCAGTACTTC,CASSRTGLDHEQYF
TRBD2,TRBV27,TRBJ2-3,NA,TGTGCCAGCGACTCCCCCCTGCCGGGACTAGCGGTCACAGATACGCAGTATTTT,CASDSPLPGLAVTDTQYF
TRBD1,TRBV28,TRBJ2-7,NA,TGTGCCAGCAGATTACCGGGACAGGAGGTCTACGAGCAGTACTTC,CASRLPGQEVYEQYF
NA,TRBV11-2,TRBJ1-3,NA,TGTGCCAGCAGCTTGGCAGGCTCCTCTGGAAACACCATATATTTT,CASSLAGSSGNTIYF
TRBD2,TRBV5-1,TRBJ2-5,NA,TGCGCCAGCAGCGAGGGAGTTATGAGCGGGATACGCCAAGAGACCCAGTACTTC,CASSEGVMSGIRQETQYF
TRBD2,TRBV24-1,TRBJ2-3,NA,TGTGCCACCAGTGGCGAAAGAACTAGCGGGAGGGCTTACACAGATACGCAGTATTTT,CATSGERTSGRAYTDTQYF
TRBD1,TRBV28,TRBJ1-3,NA,TGTGCCAGCAGTTTAGTACCAGAGGGGGCAGTCGGAAACACCATATATTTT,CASSLVPEGAVGNTIYF
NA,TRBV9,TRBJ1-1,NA,TGTGCCAGCCGGGGCGGGGATGATTACACTGAAGCTTTCTTT,CASRGGDDYTEAFF
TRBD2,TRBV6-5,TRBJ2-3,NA,TGTGCCAGCGGAGGGGCGGGAGGGGGCACAGATACGCAGTATTTT,CASGGAGGGTDTQYF
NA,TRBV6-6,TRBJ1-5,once,TGTGCCAGCAGCCTTGTGGCAGGGAATCAGCCCCAGCATTTT,CASSLVAGNQPQHF
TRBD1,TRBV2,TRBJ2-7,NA,TGTGCCAGCAGCGGCCGGGACAGGGACACGGACGAGCAGTACTTC,CASSGRDRDTDEQYF
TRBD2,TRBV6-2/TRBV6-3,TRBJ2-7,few,TGTGCCAGCAGTCCCCCTAGCGGGGGGCCCTACGAGCAGTACTTC,CASSPPSGGPYEQYF
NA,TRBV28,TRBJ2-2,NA,TGTGCCAGCAGTCTGAACCGGGACACGTACACCGGGGAGCTGTTTTTT,CASSLNRDTYTGELFF